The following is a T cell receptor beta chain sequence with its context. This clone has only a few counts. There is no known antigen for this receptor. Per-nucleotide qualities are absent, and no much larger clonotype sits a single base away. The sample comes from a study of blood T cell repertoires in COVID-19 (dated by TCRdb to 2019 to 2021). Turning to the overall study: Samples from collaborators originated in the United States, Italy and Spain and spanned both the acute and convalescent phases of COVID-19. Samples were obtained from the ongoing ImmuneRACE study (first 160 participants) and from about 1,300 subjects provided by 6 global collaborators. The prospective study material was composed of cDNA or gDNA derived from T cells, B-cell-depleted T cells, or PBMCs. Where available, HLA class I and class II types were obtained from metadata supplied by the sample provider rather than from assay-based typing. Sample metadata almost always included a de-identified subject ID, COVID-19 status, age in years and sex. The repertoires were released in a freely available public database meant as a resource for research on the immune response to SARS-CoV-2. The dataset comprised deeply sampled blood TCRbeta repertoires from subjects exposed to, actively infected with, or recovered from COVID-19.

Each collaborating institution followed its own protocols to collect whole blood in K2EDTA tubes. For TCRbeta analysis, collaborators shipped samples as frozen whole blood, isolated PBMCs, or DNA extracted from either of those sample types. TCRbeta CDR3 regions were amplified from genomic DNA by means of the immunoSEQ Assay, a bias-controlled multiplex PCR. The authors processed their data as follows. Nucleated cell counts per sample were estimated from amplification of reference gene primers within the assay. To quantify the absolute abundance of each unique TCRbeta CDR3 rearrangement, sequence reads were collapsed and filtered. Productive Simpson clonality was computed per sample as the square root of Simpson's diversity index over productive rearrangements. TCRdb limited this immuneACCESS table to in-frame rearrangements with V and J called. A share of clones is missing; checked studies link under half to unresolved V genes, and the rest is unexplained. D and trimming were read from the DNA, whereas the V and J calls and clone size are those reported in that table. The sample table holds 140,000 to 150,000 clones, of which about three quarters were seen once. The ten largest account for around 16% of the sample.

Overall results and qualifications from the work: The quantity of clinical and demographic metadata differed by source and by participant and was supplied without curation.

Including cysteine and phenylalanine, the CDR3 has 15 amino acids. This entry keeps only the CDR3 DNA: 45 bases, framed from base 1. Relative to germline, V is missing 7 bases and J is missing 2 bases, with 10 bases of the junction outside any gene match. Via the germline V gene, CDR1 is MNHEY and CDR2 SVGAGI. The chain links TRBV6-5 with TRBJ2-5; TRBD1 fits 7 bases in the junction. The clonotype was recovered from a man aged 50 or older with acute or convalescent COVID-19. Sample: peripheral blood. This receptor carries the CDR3 CASKRQGAEQETQYF. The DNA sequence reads TGTGCCAGCAAAAGACAGGGCGCCGAGCAAGAGACCCAGTACTTC.